A single sample gave rise to the 23 T cell receptor beta chains below, sequenced in a study of T cell responses to AZD1222 COVID-19 vaccine. Sequencing was performed with immunoSEQ multiplex PCR; in TCRdb, only in-frame clones are kept and a portion is missing. There are 160,000 or so clones in the sample; 75% to 90% occur only once, and more than 4% lies in the top ten. Sequencing used peripheral blood, obtained 28 days after the second dose of the MenACWY control vaccine. The receptors stem from an adult who received the MenACWY meningococcal vaccine as a control.

This clone was detected only a few times. The CDR3, as DNA: TGTGCCGGCTCCGACGACACCTATGGCTACACCTTC. This codes for CAGSDDTYGYTF. The gene calls are TRBV7-9 and TRBJ1-2; D unclear. This CDR3 has 12 residues. Per the germline V gene, CDR1 is SEHNR and CDR2 is FQNEAQ (reference sequence). V was cut by 11 bases and J by 4 bases, with 14 bases left in between.

The CDR3 sequence: CAWRPGTSTYEQYF. As DNA, the CDR3 is TGTGCCTGGAGACCTGGGACCTCGACCTACGAGCAGTACTTC. The rearrangement joins TRBV30 to TRBJ2-7; tentatively, D is TRBD1 or TRBD2 (5 bases each). The germline gives CDR1 GTSNPN, CDR2 SVGIG (reference sequence). V lost 3 bases, J lost 2 bases, and 14 bases lay in between. CDR3 length equals 14 residues. Supplemented by reference TRBV30 and TRBJ2-7, the full variable domain reads SQTIHQWPATLVQPVGSPLSLECTVEGTSNPNLYWYRQAAGRGLQLLFYSVGIGQISSEVPQNLSASRPQDRQFILSSKKLLLSDSGFYLCAWRPGTSTYEQYFGPGTRLTVT.

This chain uses TRBV4-3 with TRBJ2-2, with D unclear. V lost 0 bases, J lost 0 bases, and 11 bases lay in between. This CDR3 is 17 amino acids long. Germline V gene data show CDR1 as LGHNA and CDR2 as YSLEER. CDR3 sequence (DNA): TGCGCCAGCAGCCAAGACTGGAGAACCTCGAACACCGGGGAGCTGTTTTTT. Its protein is CASSQDWRTSNTGELFF.

V is TRBV3-1 (or the pseudogene TRBV3-2) and J is TRBJ2-5; possibly TRBD2 for D (5 bases). This CDR3 has 15 residues. Trimming took 4 bases from V and 2 from J, leaving 14 bases between them. The germline V gene encodes CDR1 LGHDT and CDR2 YNNKEL (reference sequence). CDR3 sequence reads: CASSLPPGDQETQYF. The CDR3 DNA is TGTGCCAGCAGCCTACCCCCCGGGGATCAAGAGACCCAGTACTTC.

The chain carries TRBV5-8 and TRBJ2-2; possibly TRBD2 for D (6 bases). The CDR3 consists of 16 residues. The V end was cut by 2 bases, the J end by 5 bases, with 16 bases between. Germline V gene data show CDR1 as SGHTS and CDR2 as YDEGEE. CDR3 amino acids: CASSFELGAGTGELFF. CDR3 bases: TGTGCCAGCAGCTTCGAATTGGGTGCGGGAACCGGGGAGCTGTTTTTT.

The CDR3 is CASSLGYTTGDGYTF. The DNA of the CDR3 is TGTGCCAGCAGCTTGGGATACACGACAGGGGATGGCTACACCTTC. The chain joins TRBV5-5 to TRBJ1-2; 8 bases are a match to TRBD1. In germline, CDR1 is SGHKS, CDR2 YYEKEE (reference sequence). V was pared by 0 bases and J by 6 bases, with 7 bases of the junction left unmatched. This CDR3 is built from 15 residues.

V is TRBV5-4 and J is TRBJ1-2; D is undetermined. The CDR3 is 15 residues long. The germline gives CDR1 SGHNT, CDR2 YYREEE (reference sequence). Trimming stripped 2 bases from V and 4 bases from J, with 15 bases between. CDR3 DNA: TGTGCCAGCAGCTTTAGCTCAGACCCTACCTATGGCTACACCTTC. It encodes CASSFSSDPTYGYTF.

This chain connects TRBV18 to TRBJ1-1; D remains ambiguous. Trimming took 6 bases from V and 3 from J, leaving 11 bases between them. Germline V lookup: CDR1 KGHSH, CDR2 LQKENI. The CDR3 contains 13 residues. The CDR3 region has the DNA TGTGCCAGCTCCGGCACGAGGGACACTGAAGCTTTCTTT. It translates to CASSGTRDTEAFF.

The gene calls are TRBV29-1 and TRBJ2-7, with D perhaps TRBD1 (6 bases). The CDR3 contains 13 residues. V was trimmed by 3 bases and J by 7 bases, leaving 16 bases between them. The germline V gene encodes CDR1 SQVTM and CDR2 ANQGSEA. The CDR3 loop is CSVEPQGTGEQYF. The CDR3 region has the DNA TGCAGCGTTGAGCCCCAGGGGACGGGGGAGCAGTACTTC.

The chain links TRBV29-1 to TRBJ2-5, with 12 positions matching TRBD2. The germline V gene has CDR1 SQVTM and CDR2 ANQGSEA. The CDR3 is 13 amino acids. J lost 5 bases, V lost 8 bases, and 6 bases had no gene match. CDR3 loop: CSLRLAGEETQYF. The CDR3 nucleotides read TGCAGCCTCCGACTAGCGGGAGAGGAGACCCAGTACTTC.

In its sample, this clone was seen a few times. V gene TRBV5-1 combines with J gene TRBJ1-1; 8 bases line up with TRBD1. There are 15 residues in the CDR3. Per germline, CDR1 SGHRS and CDR2 YFSETQ. The V and J ends lost 3 bases and 5 bases, in that order; junction bases with no gene match: 9. CDR3 protein: CASSSGQGLATEAFF. The CDR3 nucleotides are TGCGCCAGCAGCTCAGGACAGGGATTAGCGACTGAAGCTTTCTTT.

V and J are TRBV7-2 and TRBJ2-2, with 9 positions matching TRBD1. This CDR3 comprises 16 residues. CDR1 and CDR2 (germline): SGHTA, FQGNSA. J was trimmed by 3 bases and V by 3 bases; bases with no gene match: 5. This chain's CDR3 is CASSFSGQGYTGELFF. The CDR3 DNA reads TGTGCCAGCAGCTTTTCGGGACAGGGCTACACCGGGGAGCTGTTTTTT.

V usage is TRBV6-4 and J usage is TRBJ2-3; D is undetermined. Trimming took 3 bases from V and 0 from J, leaving 7 bases between them. CDR1 and CDR2 (germline): MRHNA, SNTAGT. The CDR3 is 14 amino acids. The CDR3, as DNA: TGTGCCAGCAGTGATGAAGACAGCACAGATACGCAGTATTTT. Protein: CASSDEDSTDTQYF.

The chain carries TRBV6-5 and TRBJ2-1; D remains unclear. From germline, CDR1 is MNHEY and CDR2 SVGAGI. The V and J ends lost 4 bases and 0 bases respectively, with 13 bases between them. The CDR3 has 16 amino acids. The CDR3 protein is CASSSQVWSSYNEQFF. CDR3 bases: TGTGCCAGCAGTTCTCAGGTCTGGAGCTCCTACAATGAGCAGTTCTTC.

This clone has just one count. The rearrangement joins TRBV10-3 to TRBJ1-6, with D unclear. CDR3 length: 15 amino acids. Between the trimmed V and J ends, which lost 0 bases and 7 bases, there was a span of 10 bases. Germline CDR1 reads ENHRY; CDR2 reads SYGVKD. CDR3 sequence (DNA): TGTGCCATCAGTGAGTCGAGGGATGTCAATTCACCCCTCCACTTT. This gives the protein CAISESRDVNSPLHF.

This chain connects TRBV11-2 to TRBJ2-5, with TRBD1 as a possible D gene (6 bases). The CDR3 loop spans 14 amino acids. The ends were cut back, 2 bases at V and 7 bases at J, with 14 bases in the middle. Germline lookup yields CDR1 SGHAT and CDR2 FQNNGV. The CDR3 protein is CASSLSAGDGTQYF. The DNA for the CDR3 is TGTGCCAGCAGCTTATCAGCAGGGGACGGGACCCAGTACTTC.

CDR3: CASSLRDASLGYGYTF. Here the CDR3 DNA reads TGTGCCAGTAGTCTCCGGGACGCTTCACTAGGGTATGGCTACACCTTC. The chain recombines TRBV19 with TRBJ1-2; D perhaps matches TRBD1 (5 bases). The V end lost 5 bases, the J end lost 5 bases, and 21 bases lay between the germline ends. This CDR3 is built from 16 residues. CDR1 is LNHDA and CDR2 is SQIVND in the germline V gene (reference sequence).

This chain uses TRBV11-3 with TRBJ2-1; tentatively, D is TRBD1 (5 bases). The germline V and J ends were trimmed by 2 bases and 9 bases, with 26 bases remaining between them. The CDR3 consists of 18 residues. The germline V gene encodes CDR1 SGHNT and CDR2 YENEEA. The CDR3 DNA sequence: TGTGCCAGCAGCTTATCTCTCTTAGGTCAAAGGGGTAGAGGTGAGCAGTTCTTC. This encodes CASSLSLLGQRGRGEQFF.

This rearrangement joins TRBV5-6 to TRBJ2-7, with D unclear. V lost 4 bases, J lost 2 bases, and 10 bases lay in between. Germline V lookup: CDR1 SGHDT, CDR2 YYEEEE. The CDR3 totals 13 residues. As DNA, the CDR3 is TGTGCCAGCAGCACCGACATTGCCTACGAGCAGTACTTC. Translation gives CASSTDIAYEQYF.

The chain combines TRBV28 with TRBJ1-5; D unclear. Looked up from germline, CDR1 is MDHEN and CDR2 is SYDVKM. This CDR3 spans 12 amino acids. Trimming shortened V by 2 bases and J by 5 bases, and 4 bases separated the two germline ends. In nucleotides, the CDR3 is TGTGCCAGCAGTTTAGCACATCAGCCCCAGCATTTT. Protein: CASSLAHQPQHF.

The chain has TRBV4-2 and TRBJ2-7; 14 bases match TRBD2. V lost 1 base to trimming and J lost 6 bases; unmatched junction nucleotides: 2. CDR1 and CDR2 (germline): LGHNA, YNFKEQ. There are 15 residues in the CDR3. CDR3 loop: CASSQGLAGGREQYF. As DNA, the CDR3 is TGTGCCAGCAGCCAAGGACTAGCGGGAGGGCGCGAGCAGTACTTC.

The chain uses TRBV2 and TRBJ2-6; TRBD2 might be the D (6 bases). Germline assignment: CDR1 SNHLY and CDR2 FYNNEI. Trimming cost V 6 bases and J 2 bases, with 20 bases left between them. CDR3 length equals 18 residues. The CDR3 sequence is CASRGERTGVPGANVLTF. The CDR3 DNA reads TGTGCCAGCAGAGGGGAGAGGACGGGAGTTCCTGGGGCCAACGTCCTGACTTTC.

V and J are TRBV6-1 and TRBJ2-7, with D possibly called TRBD1 or TRBD2 (5 bases each). The CDR3 is 16 amino acids. Germline CDR1 and CDR2: MNHNS and SASEGT. V was pared by 0 bases and J by 1 base, with 13 bases between. CDR3 DNA sequence: TGTGCCAGCAGTGAAGCCGGGGCCCTCGGTTCCTACGAGCAGTACTTC. This translates into CASSEAGALGSYEQYF.